This T cell receptor beta chain was found in a study of PD-L1 blockade in urothelial cancer. Overall study context: Male patients with bladder-origin urothelial cancer numbered about 90% of the 29. After treatment start, blood was analyzed at 3 weeks (second dose) and at 6 weeks. A median of roughly 150,000 T cells was found in the blood samples.

A word on this clone: Its antigen remains unidentified.

Points from the study as a whole: Pretreatment peripheral blood TCR clonality that fell below the median predicted better survival among the patients studied.

Using immunoSEQ multiplex PCR, the repertoire was profiled, and TCRdb retains in-frame clones only, with some absent. This table holds more than 65,000 clones, about 85% found once. The CDR3 length is 15 residues. V was clipped by 3 bases and J by 4 bases; unmatched bases: 7. CDR1 is MDHEN, CDR2 SYDVKM, per germline. The receptor was isolated from a woman in her 70s with urothelial cancer. The rearrangement uses TRBV28 and TRBJ1-2; TRBD1 matches 8 bases. Source: PBMCs, taken around atezolizumab (anti-PD-L1) treatment. This CDR3 is CASSFDRGLSYGYTF. CDR3 bases: TGTGCCAGCAGTTTCGACAGGGGCCTTAGCTATGGCTACACCTTC.